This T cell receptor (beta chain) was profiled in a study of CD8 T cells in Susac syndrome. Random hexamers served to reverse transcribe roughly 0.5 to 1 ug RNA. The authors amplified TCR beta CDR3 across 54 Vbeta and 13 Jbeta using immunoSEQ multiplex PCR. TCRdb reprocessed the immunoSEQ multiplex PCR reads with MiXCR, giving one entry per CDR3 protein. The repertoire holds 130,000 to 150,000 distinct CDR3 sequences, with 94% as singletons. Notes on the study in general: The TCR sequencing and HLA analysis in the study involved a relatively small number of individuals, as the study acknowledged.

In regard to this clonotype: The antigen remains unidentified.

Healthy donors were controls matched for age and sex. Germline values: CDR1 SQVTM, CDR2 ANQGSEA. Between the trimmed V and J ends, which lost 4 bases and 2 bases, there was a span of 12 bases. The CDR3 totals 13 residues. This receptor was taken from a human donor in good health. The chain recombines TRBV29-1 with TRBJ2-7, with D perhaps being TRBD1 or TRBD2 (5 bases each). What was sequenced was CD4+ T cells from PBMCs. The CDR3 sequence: CSVGVPGPYEQYF. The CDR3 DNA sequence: TGCAGCGTTGGCGTCCCGGGGCCCTACGAGCAGTACTTC.